This is a list of T cell receptor beta chains from one sample in a study of spatial heterogeneity in lung cancer. TCRdb ran MiXCR on the 5' RACE reads and lists one entry per CDR3 protein. The sample includes roughly 8,900 distinct CDR3 sequences, 8.7% of them seen just once. The sequencing here drew on lung tumor tissue, taken at surgery. The receptors come from a female donor with early-stage non-small cell lung cancer. CDR3s include the opening cysteine and the closing phenylalanine or tryptophan. The order of the fields is CDR3 length, V gene, J gene, CDR3 protein.

11	TRBV29-1	TRBJ2-7	CSVEFPPEQYF
15	TRBV6-1	TRBJ2-5	CASSDGTSRLETQYF
14	TRBV20-1	TRBJ2-2	CSARGQRNTGELFF
15	TRBV7-9	TRBJ1-6	CASSGRGGSNSPLHF
16	TRBV9	TRBJ2-1	CASSVKTALGVNEQFF
13	TRBV12-3/TRBV12-4	TRBJ2-5	CASSRRGEETQYF
18	TRBV6-5	TRBJ2-7	CASSSTPRGVAGAYEQYF
14	TRBV24-1	TRBJ1-5	CATSDLNRNQPQHF
15	TRBV5-4	TRBJ1-2	CASTLRTGLNYGYTF
18	TRBV3-1	TRBJ2-3	CASNQVSRGGPSTDTQYF
12	TRBV6-5	TRBJ2-1	CASSSKSNEQFF
15	TRBV18	TRBJ1-4	CASSPNPEGLGKLFF
16	TRBV18	TRBJ1-4	CASSHHEISTNEKLFF
14	TRBV6-5	TRBJ1-6	CASSSQGANSPLHF
20	TRBV2	TRBJ2-1	CASSEAPGQGAATSYNEQFF
11	TRBV6-6	TRBJ1-1	CASSLFPVAFF
13	TRBV15	TRBJ2-2	CATSVTGDGELFF
12	TRBV29-1	TRBJ1-1	CSGVDRNTEAFF
12	TRBV7-2	TRBJ1-6	CASSSSGQSLHF
13	TRBV12-3/TRBV12-4	TRBJ2-5	CASKDNNRETQYF
14	TRBV5-1	TRBJ1-6	CASSLDQGRSPLHF
15	TRBV20-1	TRBJ2-2	CSARPAKASPGELFF
12	TRBV11-2	TRBJ2-5	CASSLTIETQYF
14	TRBV2	TRBJ2-5	CASSPRLARETQYF
13	TRBV19	TRBJ2-2	CASSLASTGELFF
19	TRBV18	TRBJ1-5	CASSPNAARVTGDNQPQHF
15	TRBV30	TRBJ2-3	CAWSFSGNAGDTQYF
14	TRBV20-1	TRBJ2-7	CSARDPQGTYEQYF
14	TRBV28	TRBJ2-2	CASSWAPTTGELFF
13	TRBV27	TRBJ2-7	CASSSASKYEQYF
14	TRBV12-3/TRBV12-4	TRBJ2-7	CASSFGPGFYEQYF
14	TRBV11-2	TRBJ1-4	CASSWKVVGEKLFF
16	TRBV5-1	TRBJ2-7	CASSRSSGGAPYEQYF
14	TRBV2	TRBJ2-3	CARGGSGGTDTQYF
14	TRBV18	TRBJ1-3	CASSPTGAGNTIYF
14	TRBV7-2	TRBJ2-5	CASSFNRGKETQYF
17	TRBV6-6	TRBJ1-5	CASSYRARGRTNQPQHF
16	TRBV20-1	TRBJ1-5	CSARVFQGRGNQPQHF
14	TRBV2	TRBJ2-1	CARGVPSSYNEQFF
15	TRBV7-2	TRBJ2-1	CASSSRGEPYNEQFF
14	TRBV7-8	TRBJ2-3	CASSPAQLTDTQYF
14	TRBV20-1	TRBJ2-1	CSANRWDGYNEQFF
16	TRBV11-2	TRBJ2-2	CASSKLAGGGTGELFF
14	TRBV4-2	TRBJ1-2	CASSPEQGNYGYTF
16	TRBV20-1	TRBJ2-3	CSARDPGATSTDTQYF
17	TRBV19	TRBJ2-2	CASSVLAGNANTGELFF
15	TRBV19	TRBJ2-6	CASNHLISGANVLTF
15	TRBV20-1	TRBJ2-1	CSARVTGLPHNEQFF
15	TRBV7-9	TRBJ2-7	CASSLGSGTAYEQYF
15	TRBV7-3	TRBJ2-7	CASSLTLAGPYEQYF
11	TRBV5-4	TRBJ1-2	CASSSGRGYTF
16	TRBV6-5	TRBJ2-3	CASSYSASGGTDTQYF
14	TRBV9	TRBJ1-2	CASSVVGDGEKHTF